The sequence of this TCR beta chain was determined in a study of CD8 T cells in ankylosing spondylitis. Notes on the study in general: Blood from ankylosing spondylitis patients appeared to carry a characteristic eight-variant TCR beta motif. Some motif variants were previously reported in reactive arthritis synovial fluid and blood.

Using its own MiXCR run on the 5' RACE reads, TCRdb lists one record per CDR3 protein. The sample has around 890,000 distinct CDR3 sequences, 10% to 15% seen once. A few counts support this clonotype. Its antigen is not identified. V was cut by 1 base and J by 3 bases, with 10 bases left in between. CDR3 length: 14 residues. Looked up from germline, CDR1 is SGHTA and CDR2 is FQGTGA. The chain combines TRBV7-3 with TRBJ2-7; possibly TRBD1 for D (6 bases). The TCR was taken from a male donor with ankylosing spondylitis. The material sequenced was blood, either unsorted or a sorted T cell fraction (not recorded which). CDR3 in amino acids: CASSLSRDNYEQYF. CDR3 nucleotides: TGTGCCAGCAGCTTAAGCCGGGACAACTACGAGCAGTACTTC.